This TCR beta chain was sequenced in a study of T-cell reconstitution after alpha-beta-depleted transplantation in children. Germline V gene sequence: CDR1 SGHRS, CDR2 YFSETQ. This CDR3 region has 16 residues. V lost 0 bases, J lost 6 bases, and 10 bases stayed unmatched. Points from the study as a whole: Surviving recipient T cells and thymic progenitors accounted for the high day-60 TCRbeta diversity observed in some patients. One year after transplant, T-cell counts and diversity came mostly from newly produced T cells.

This clonotype has just a few counts. Its cognate antigen is unknown. TCRbeta library construction was performed incorporating unique molecular identifiers. TCRdb recomputed calls from the PCR reads with MiXCR, one row per CDR3 protein. The sample consists of about 300,000 distinct CDR3 sequences, approximately 7.3% of them appearing once. The sequence was collected from a female patient between 2 and 15 years old who had a stem cell transplant for Fanconi anemia, so the T cells may come from the graft donor. The V call is TRBV5-1, the J call TRBJ1-2, with 8 bases aligning to TRBD1. Sequenced material: peripheral blood, taken 360 days after TCRalphabeta/CD19-depleted stem cell transplant. The CDR3 reads CASSLASRGRVNGYTF. CDR3 coding DNA: TGCGCCAGCAGCTTGGCCTCCAGGGGGCGCGTTAATGGCTACACCTTC.